The 2 T cell receptor beta chains presented below share a single source sample, sequenced in a study of somatic mutations in cytotoxic T cells in rheumatoid arthritis. Using immunoSEQ multiplex PCR, the repertoire was profiled, and TCRdb retains in-frame clones only, with some absent. The repertoire holds about 4,000 clones, over 60% seen once, with 30% to 40% in the top ten. Sequencing input: CD8+ T cells sorted from blood. Every receptor here comes from an adult with rheumatoid arthritis.

This rearrangement joins TRBV9 to TRBJ2-2; the D is unclear. Germline V gene data show CDR1 as SGDLS and CDR2 as YYNGEE. Deletions cut 4 bases from V and 2 bases from J, with 3 bases between. The CDR3 has 12 amino acids. DNA of the CDR3: TGTGCCAGCAGCTCTAACACCGGGGAGCTGTTTTTT. Protein product: CASSSNTGELFF.

The chain couples TRBV5-6 to TRBJ2-1; no clear D. This CDR3 is 12 amino acids long. Germline values: CDR1 SGHDT, CDR2 YYEEEE. V was trimmed by 4 bases and J by 9 bases, leaving 11 bases between them. The CDR3 DNA is TGTGCCAGCAGCCTGTTGGTCGGTGAGCAGTTCTTC. It codes for CASSLLVGEQFF. The full variable domain, completed using reference TRBV5-6 and TRBJ2-1, is DAGVTQSPTHLIKTRGQQVTLRCSPKSGHDTVSWYQQALGQGPQFIFQYYEEEERQRGNFPDRFSGHQFPNYSSELNVNALLLGDSALYLCASSLLVGEQFFGPGTRLTVL.